The 19 T cell receptor beta chains reported below all come from one sample, sequenced in a study of response to subunit inactivated influenza vaccine. TCRdb used MiXCR to reprocess the RT-PCR reads, holding one entry per CDR3 protein. The repertoire holds hundreds of thousands of distinct CDR3 sequences, with 7.6% as singletons. Here the sequenced sample was PBMCs from blood, taken less than 30 months after vaccination. These receptors originate from a man in his fifties or sixties who received an inactivated influenza vaccine.

Ten or more counts support this clonotype. This rearrangement joins TRBV10-2 to TRBJ2-5; 8 bases match TRBD1. From germline, CDR1 is WSHSY and CDR2 SAAADI. J gave up 3 bases and V 6 bases, and 9 bases lay outside the gene matches. This CDR3 has 15 amino acids. This CDR3 reads CASRRWTGPEETQYF. The CDR3 coding sequence is TGCGCCAGCAGGCGTTGGACAGGGCCAGAAGAGACCCAGTACTTC.

The chain employs TRBV5-1 and TRBJ2-1, with D perhaps TRBD1 (5 bases). Per germline, CDR1 SGHRS and CDR2 YFSETQ. Trimming removed 7 bases from V and 8 bases from J, with 13 bases in between. The length of the CDR3 is 12 residues. The CDR3 loop reads CASAERGHEQFF. The CDR3 DNA reads as TGCGCCAGCGCAGAAAGGGGTCATGAGCAGTTCTTC.

The CDR3 reads CASSHGLAGEQFF. CDR3 nucleotide sequence: TGCGCCAGCAGCCATGGACTAGCGGGTGAGCAGTTCTTC. The V call is TRBV4-3, the J call TRBJ2-1; 11 positions agree with TRBD2. Germline V gene lookup returns CDR1 LGHNA and CDR2 YSLEER. The CDR3 extends over 13 amino acids. The J segment lost 9 bases and the V segment lost 3 bases, leaving 1 base of the junction unmatched.

The rearrangement joins TRBV20-1 to TRBJ2-7; D is ambiguous. The CDR3 runs 13 residues. Looked up from germline, CDR1 is DFQATT and CDR2 is SNEGSKA (reference sequence). Trimming cost V 4 bases and J 0 bases, with 10 bases left between them. CDR3 protein: CSATGLHSYEQYF. In nucleotides, the CDR3 is TGCAGTGCTACCGGGCTACACTCCTACGAGCAGTACTTC.

A remark on this clonotype: This may be a read error, as it is one base from a much larger clone. The chain couples TRBV10-3 to TRBJ2-6; D is unclear. Trimming took 6 bases from V and 0 from J, leaving 6 bases between them. The germline V gene has CDR1 ENHRY and CDR2 SYGVKD. The CDR3 has 14 residues. CDR3 protein: CAIRESSGANVLTF. In DNA form, the CDR3 reads TGTGCCATCAGAGAGAGCTCTGGGGCCAACGTCCTGACTTTC.

This rearrangement joins TRBV28 to TRBJ2-3; possibly TRBD2 for D (6 bases). The CDR3 loop spans 12 amino acids. Germline V gene data show CDR1 as MDHEN and CDR2 as SYDVKM. This chain's CDR3 is CASYPGGDTQYF. As DNA, the CDR3 is TGTGCGAGCTACCCCGGGGGTGATACGCAGTATTTT.

This clonotype has more than one count but fewer than ten. The V gene is TRBV3-1, the J gene TRBJ2-1; 11 nucleotides agree with TRBD2. The germline V gene has CDR1 LGHDT and CDR2 YNNKEL (reference sequence). The trim removed 5 bases at V and 11 bases at J, leaving 8 bases unmatched. CDR3 size: 14 residues. The CDR3 DNA sequence: TGTGCCAGCAGCGCCTCACTAGCGGGAGACAAGCAGTTCTTC. As protein: CASSASLAGDKQFF.

The V call is TRBV20-1, the J call TRBJ2-5, with 7 bases identical to TRBD2. J lost 3 bases, V lost 2 bases, and 6 bases had no gene match. The germline V gene encodes CDR1 DFQATT and CDR2 SNEGSKA (reference sequence). This CDR3 spans 14 amino acids. CDR3: CSARITGTKETQYF. The CDR3 nucleotides are TGCAGTGCTAGAATAACCGGGACTAAAGAGACCCAGTACTTC.

This clonotype has a count of ten or more. The chain combines TRBV7-2 with TRBJ1-4, with D uncertain. Trimming took 8 bases from V and 0 from J, leaving 10 bases between them. This CDR3 contains 14 residues. CDR1 is SGHTA, CDR2 FQGNSA, per germline. The CDR3 bases are TGTGCCAGCGCGCCCATGGCAACTAATGAAAAACTGTTTTTT. This translates into CASAPMATNEKLFF.

The chain is built from TRBV7-9 and TRBJ1-4; no clear D gene. Trimming pared 5 bases from V and 7 bases from J, leaving 20 bases between. This CDR3 has 16 residues. Germline CDR1 and CDR2: SEHNR and FQNEAQ (reference sequence). CDR3 amino acids: CASSQAAGPKGEKLFF. The CDR3 DNA reads as TGTGCCAGCAGCCAAGCCGCCGGCCCCAAGGGTGAAAAACTGTTTTTT.

The sample holds a few counts of this clonotype. The chain employs TRBV7-2 and TRBJ1-5; D gene ambiguous. The V end lost 4 bases, the J end lost 1 base, and 11 bases lay between the germline ends. Germline V lookup: CDR1 SGHTA, CDR2 FQGNSA. The CDR3 consists of 15 residues. The CDR3 loop is CASSWSVGSNQPQHF. CDR3 bases: TGTGCCAGCAGCTGGAGCGTCGGAAGCAATCAGCCCCAGCATTTT.

The V and J genes are TRBV28 and TRBJ2-5, with 7 bases matching TRBD1. CDR1 and CDR2 from the germline V gene are MDHEN and SYDVKM. With 10 bases clipped from V and 5 bases from J, the junction kept 16 bases outside the gene matches. The CDR3 length is 15 residues. CDR3 residues: CATVPTGQAWETQYF. DNA of the CDR3: TGTGCCACCGTACCCACTGGACAGGCATGGGAGACCCAGTACTTC.

The chain uses TRBV5-5 and TRBJ2-2, with 8 positions matching TRBD1. Trimming cost V 4 bases and J 6 bases; bases outside gene matches: 8. Germline-derived CDR1 and CDR2 are SGHKS and YYEKEE (reference sequence). The CDR3 totals 15 residues. In DNA form, the CDR3 reads TGTGCCAGCAGCGTCGGACAGGGAACGGCCGGGGAGCTGTTTTTT. Translated: CASSVGQGTAGELFF.

This clonotype was picked up many times. The chain recombines TRBV28 with TRBJ2-1; D gene ambiguous. V shed 3 bases and J shed 4 bases, with 7 bases lying between them. CDR3 length: 13 amino acids. Germline values: CDR1 MDHEN, CDR2 SYDVKM. CDR3 residues: CASSLLRYNEQFF. CDR3 coding DNA: TGTGCCAGCAGTTTGTTGAGGTACAATGAGCAGTTCTTC.

This chain uses TRBV20-1 with TRBJ1-2, with D possibly TRBD1 on 5 matching bases. V was trimmed by 2 bases and J by 10 bases, leaving 14 bases between them. Germline V gene data show CDR1 as DFQATT and CDR2 as SNEGSKA (reference sequence). The CDR3 consists of 12 residues. This CDR3 is CSARFSEGVYTF. Written as DNA, the CDR3 is TGCAGTGCTAGATTTAGCGAAGGGGTCTACACCTTC.

This chain links TRBV18 with TRBJ2-1; 7 bases agree with TRBD1. The V gene end was trimmed by 2 bases and the J gene end by 2 bases; junction bases not matched to a gene: 6. In germline, CDR1 is KGHSH, CDR2 LQKENI. This CDR3 has 16 residues. The CDR3 loop reads CASSPGHRGTYNEQFF. The CDR3 bases are TGTGCCAGCTCACCAGGCCACAGGGGCACCTACAATGAGCAGTTCTTC.

In its sample, this clonotype was seen many times. The rearrangement uses TRBV5-5 and TRBJ2-1, with D perhaps given as TRBD1 or TRBD2 (5 bases each). CDR3 length: 14 residues. The germline CDR1 and CDR2 sequences are SGHKS and YYEKEE (reference sequence). Trimming removed 1 base from V and 5 bases from J, with 10 bases in between. This chain's CDR3 is CASSLSLGDNEQFF. The CDR3 DNA reads TGTGCCAGCAGCTTGTCACTAGGGGACAATGAGCAGTTCTTC.

This clonotype has a count of ten or more. V is TRBV20-1 and J is TRBJ1-1; D uncertain. Trimming pared 3 bases from V and 0 bases from J, leaving 17 bases between. Germline CDR1 and CDR2: DFQATT and SNEGSKA (reference sequence). There are 16 residues in the CDR3. This CDR3 is CSARSRMGSLNTEAFF. CDR3 sequence (DNA): TGCAGTGCTAGGTCGCGTATGGGCAGCCTGAACACTGAAGCTTTCTTT.

J is TRBJ1-5 and V is TRBV5-6; 8 bases match TRBD1. This CDR3 region has 12 residues. Germline V gene lookup returns CDR1 SGHDT and CDR2 YYEEEE. J was trimmed by 6 bases and V by 4 bases; bases with no gene match: 0. CDR3 nucleotides: TGTGCCAGCAGCCAGGGGGCTCAGCCCCAGCATTTT. Its translation: CASSQGAQPQHF.